This T cell receptor (beta chain) is drawn from a study of T cells in women clearing cervical HPV infection. Study as a whole: Case blood drawn at lesion detection; control blood after infection cleared. For cases, blood was sampled a median about 160 days after lesion detection, interquartile range roughly 80 to 230 days.

Points on this clone: The CDR3 extends 3 residues past the end of the read, so its final part is completed from the germline J gene.

Average input was 1200 ng genomic DNA for immunoSEQ TCR beta CDR3 amplification. Sequenced by immunoSEQ multiplex PCR; TCRdb stores in-frame clones only, minus some. The specimen's table records about 26,000 clones. CDR3 length: 15 amino acids. Trimming at V came to 7 bases and at J to 1 base, leaving 7 bases not matched to a gene. Looked up from germline, CDR1 is SNHLY and CDR2 is FYNNEI. The receptor was derived from a woman aged 18 to 75 with a cervical HPV16 infection that either progressed to CIN3+ or cleared (not recorded which). The chain employs TRBV2 and TRBJ1-1, with TRBD1 matching over 9 bases. The source material was blood buffy coat. The covered CDR3 bases are TGTGCCAGCACCAGCCAGGGACAGGGGAACACTGAA. The encoded protein is CASTSQGQGNTE. The CDR3 in its entirety is CASTSQGQGNTEAFF.